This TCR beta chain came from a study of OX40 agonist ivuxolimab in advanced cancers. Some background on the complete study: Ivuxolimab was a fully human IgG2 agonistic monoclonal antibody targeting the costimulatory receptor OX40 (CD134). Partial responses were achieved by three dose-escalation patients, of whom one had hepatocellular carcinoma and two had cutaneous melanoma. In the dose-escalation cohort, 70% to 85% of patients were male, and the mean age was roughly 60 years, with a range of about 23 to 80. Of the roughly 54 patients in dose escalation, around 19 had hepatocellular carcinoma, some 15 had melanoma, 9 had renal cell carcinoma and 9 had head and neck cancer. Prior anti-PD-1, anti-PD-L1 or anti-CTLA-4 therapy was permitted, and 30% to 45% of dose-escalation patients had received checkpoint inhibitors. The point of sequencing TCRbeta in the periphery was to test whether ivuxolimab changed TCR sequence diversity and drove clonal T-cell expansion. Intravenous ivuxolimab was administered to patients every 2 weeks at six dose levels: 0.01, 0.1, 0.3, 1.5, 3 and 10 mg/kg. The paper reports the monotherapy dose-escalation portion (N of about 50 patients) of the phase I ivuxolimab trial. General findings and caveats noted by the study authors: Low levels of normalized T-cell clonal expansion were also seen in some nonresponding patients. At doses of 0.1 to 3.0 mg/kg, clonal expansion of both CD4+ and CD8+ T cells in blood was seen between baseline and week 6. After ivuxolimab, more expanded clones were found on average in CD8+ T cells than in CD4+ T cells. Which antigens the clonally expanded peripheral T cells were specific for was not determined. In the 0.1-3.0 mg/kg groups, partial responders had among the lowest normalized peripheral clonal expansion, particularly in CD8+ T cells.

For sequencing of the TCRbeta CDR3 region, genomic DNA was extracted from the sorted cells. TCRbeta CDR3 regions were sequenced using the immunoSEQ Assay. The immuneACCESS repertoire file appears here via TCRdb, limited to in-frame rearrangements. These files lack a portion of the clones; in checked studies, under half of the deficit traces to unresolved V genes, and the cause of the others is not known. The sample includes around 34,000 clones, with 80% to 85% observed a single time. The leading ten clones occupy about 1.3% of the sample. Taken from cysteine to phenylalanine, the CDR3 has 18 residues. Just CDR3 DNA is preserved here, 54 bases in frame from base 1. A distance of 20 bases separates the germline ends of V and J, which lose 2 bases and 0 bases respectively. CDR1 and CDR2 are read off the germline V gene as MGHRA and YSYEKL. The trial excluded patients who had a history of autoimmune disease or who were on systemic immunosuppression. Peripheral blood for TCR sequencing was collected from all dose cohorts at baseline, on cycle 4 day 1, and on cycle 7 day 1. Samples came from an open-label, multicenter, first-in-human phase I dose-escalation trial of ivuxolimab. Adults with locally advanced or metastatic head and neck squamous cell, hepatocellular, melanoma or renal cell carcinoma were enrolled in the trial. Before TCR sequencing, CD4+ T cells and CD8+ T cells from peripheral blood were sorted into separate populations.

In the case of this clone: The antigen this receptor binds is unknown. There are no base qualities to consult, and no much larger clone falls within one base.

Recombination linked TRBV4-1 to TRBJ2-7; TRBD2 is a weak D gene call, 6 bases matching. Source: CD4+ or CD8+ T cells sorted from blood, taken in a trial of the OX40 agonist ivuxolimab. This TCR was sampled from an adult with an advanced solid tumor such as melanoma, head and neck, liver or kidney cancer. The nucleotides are TGCGCCAGCAGCCAACTAACCAACCTAGCGTATCCCTCCTACGAGCAGTACTTC. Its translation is CASSQLTNLAYPSYEQYF.